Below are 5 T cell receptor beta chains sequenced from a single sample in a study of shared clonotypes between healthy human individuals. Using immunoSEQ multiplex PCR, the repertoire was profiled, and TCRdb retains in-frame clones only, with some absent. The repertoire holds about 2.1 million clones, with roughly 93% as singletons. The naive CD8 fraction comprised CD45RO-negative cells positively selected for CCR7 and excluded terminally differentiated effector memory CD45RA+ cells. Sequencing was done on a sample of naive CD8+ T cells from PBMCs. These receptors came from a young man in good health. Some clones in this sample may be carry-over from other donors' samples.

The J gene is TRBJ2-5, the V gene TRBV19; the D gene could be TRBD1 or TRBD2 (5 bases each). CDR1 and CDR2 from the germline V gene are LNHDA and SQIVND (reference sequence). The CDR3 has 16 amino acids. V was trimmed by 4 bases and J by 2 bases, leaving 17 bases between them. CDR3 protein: CASSTPRLTGQETQYF. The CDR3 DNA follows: TGTGCCAGTAGTACCCCCCGACTAACAGGACAAGAGACCCAGTACTTC.

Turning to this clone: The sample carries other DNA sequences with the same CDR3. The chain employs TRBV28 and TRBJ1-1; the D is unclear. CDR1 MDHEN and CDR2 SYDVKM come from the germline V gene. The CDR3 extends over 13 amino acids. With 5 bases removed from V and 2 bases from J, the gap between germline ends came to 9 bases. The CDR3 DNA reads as TGTGCCAGCAGTCTCACTTCCAACACTGAAGCTTTCTTT. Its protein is CASSLTSNTEAFF.

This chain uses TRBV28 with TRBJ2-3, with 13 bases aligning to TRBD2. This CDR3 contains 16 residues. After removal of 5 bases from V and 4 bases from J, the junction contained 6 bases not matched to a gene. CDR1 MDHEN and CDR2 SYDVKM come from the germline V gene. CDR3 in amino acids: CASSVITSGRADTQYF. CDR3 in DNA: TGTGCCAGCAGTGTTATTACTAGCGGGAGGGCAGATACGCAGTATTTT.

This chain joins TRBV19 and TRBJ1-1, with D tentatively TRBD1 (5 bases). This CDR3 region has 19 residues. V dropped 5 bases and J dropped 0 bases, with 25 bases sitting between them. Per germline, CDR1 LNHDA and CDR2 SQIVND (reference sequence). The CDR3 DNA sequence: TGTGCCAGTAGTCAGGTTCAGGGTCTCCGAGTTAGAATGAACACTGAAGCTTTCTTT. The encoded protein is CASSQVQGLRVRMNTEAFF.

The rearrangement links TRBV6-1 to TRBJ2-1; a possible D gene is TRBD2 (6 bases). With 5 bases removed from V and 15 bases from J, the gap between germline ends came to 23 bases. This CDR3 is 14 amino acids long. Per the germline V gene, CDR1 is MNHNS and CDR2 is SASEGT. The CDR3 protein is CASSQIMLRDDPFF. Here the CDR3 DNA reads TGTGCCAGCAGTCAAATCATGTTGCGGGACGATCCGTTCTTC.